This T cell receptor (beta chain) was observed in a study of blood T cell repertoires in COVID-19. Study as a whole: Samples taken during acute and convalescent COVID-19 were collected in the United States, Italy and Spain.

This clone appeared a few times. Germline values: CDR1 LNHNV, CDR2 YYDKDF (reference sequence). The CDR3 has 16 residues. The ends lost 3 bases at V and 0 bases at J; junction bases unmatched: 0. As processed by the authors: Amplification from reference gene primers served as the basis for estimated nucleated cell counts. The table came from immunoSEQ multiplex PCR; TCRdb's copy has only in-frame clones and leaves some out. The V and J calls and clone size are taken from that table; D and trimming were inferred from the DNA. The table records 250,000 to 300,000 clones, 88% of them present only once. The TCR originated in a woman aged 40 to 50 who had recovered from COVID-19. Sequenced input: peripheral blood. This chain links TRBV15 with TRBJ2-6, with 9 positions matching TRBD1. The CDR3 spells CATSRTGGSGANVLTF. The CDR3, as DNA: TGTGCCACCAGCAGGACAGGGGGCTCTGGGGCCAACGTCCTGACTTTC.